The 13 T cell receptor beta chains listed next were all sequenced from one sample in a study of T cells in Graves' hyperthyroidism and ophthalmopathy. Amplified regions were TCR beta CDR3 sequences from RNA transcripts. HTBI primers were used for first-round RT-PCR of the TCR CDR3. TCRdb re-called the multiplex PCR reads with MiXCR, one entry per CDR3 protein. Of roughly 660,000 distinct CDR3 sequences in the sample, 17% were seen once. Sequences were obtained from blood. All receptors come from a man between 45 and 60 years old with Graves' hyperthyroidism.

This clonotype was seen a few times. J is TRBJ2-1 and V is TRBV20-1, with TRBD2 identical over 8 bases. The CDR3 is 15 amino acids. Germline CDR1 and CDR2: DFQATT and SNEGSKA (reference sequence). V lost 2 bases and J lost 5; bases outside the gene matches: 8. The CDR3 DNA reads TGCAGTGCTAGACTGGTTAGCGGGAATGACAATGAGCAGTTCTTC. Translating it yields CSARLVSGNDNEQFF.

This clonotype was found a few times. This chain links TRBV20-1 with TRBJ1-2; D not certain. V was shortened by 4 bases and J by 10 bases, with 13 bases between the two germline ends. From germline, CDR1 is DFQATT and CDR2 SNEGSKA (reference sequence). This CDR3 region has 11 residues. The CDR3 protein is CSAIGRLTYTF. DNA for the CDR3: TGCAGTGCTATAGGCCGATTGACCTACACCTTC.

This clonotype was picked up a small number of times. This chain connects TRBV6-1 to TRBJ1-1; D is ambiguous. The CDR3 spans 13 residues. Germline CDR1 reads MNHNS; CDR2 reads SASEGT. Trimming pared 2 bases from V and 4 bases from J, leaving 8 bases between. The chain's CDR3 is CASSEIASTEAFF. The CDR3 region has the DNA TGTGCCAGCAGTGAAATAGCCAGCACTGAAGCTTTCTTT.

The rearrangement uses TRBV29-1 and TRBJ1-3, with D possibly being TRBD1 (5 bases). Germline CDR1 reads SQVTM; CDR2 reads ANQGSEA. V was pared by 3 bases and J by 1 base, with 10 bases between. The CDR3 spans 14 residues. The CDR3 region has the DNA TGCAGCGTTGATCGACAGAGATCTGGAAACACCATATATTTT. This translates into CSVDRQRSGNTIYF.

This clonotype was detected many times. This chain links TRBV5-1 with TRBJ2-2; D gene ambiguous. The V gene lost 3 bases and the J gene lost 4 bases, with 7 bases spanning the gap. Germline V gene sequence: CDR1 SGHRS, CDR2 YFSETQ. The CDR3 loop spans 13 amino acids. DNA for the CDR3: TGCGCCAGCAGCTCTTCTCTCACCGGGGAGCTGTTTTTT. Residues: CASSSSLTGELFF.

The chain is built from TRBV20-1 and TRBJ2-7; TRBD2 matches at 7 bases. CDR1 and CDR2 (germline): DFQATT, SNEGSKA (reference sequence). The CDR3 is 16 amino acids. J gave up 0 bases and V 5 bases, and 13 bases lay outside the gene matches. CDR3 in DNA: TGCAGTGCTCCGAGCAGCCTAGCGGTCTTCTCCTACGAGCAGTACTTC. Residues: CSAPSSLAVFSYEQYF.

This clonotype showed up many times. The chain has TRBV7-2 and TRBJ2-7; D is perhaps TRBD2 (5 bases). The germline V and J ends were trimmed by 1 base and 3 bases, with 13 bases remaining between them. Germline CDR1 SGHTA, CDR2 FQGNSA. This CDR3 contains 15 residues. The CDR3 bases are TGTGCCAGCAGCTTAGAGATGGGCGGGTTCTACGAGCAGTACTTC. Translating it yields CASSLEMGGFYEQYF. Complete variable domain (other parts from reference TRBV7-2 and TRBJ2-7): GAGVSQSPSNKVTEKGKDVELRCDPISGHTALYWYRQSLGQGLEFLIYFQGNSAPDKSGLPSDRFSAERTGGSVSTLTIQRTQQEDSAVYLCASSLEMGGFYEQYFGPGTRLTVT.

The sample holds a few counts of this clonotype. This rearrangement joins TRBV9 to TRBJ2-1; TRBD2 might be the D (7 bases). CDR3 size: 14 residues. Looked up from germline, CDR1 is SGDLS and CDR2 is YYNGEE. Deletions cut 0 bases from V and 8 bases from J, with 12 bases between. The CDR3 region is CASSVEGGTDEQFF. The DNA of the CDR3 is TGTGCCAGCAGCGTAGAGGGGGGGACGGATGAGCAGTTCTTC.

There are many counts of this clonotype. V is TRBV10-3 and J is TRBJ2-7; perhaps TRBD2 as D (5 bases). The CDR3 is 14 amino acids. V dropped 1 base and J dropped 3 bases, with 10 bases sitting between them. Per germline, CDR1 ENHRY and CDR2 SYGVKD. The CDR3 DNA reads TGTGCCATCAGTGAGTTCCAGCGGAGCTACGAGCAGTACTTC. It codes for CAISEFQRSYEQYF.

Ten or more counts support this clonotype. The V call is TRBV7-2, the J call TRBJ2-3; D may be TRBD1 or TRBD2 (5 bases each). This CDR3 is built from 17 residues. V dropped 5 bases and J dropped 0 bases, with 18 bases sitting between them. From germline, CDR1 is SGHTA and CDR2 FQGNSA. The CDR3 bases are TGTGCCAGCAGCCTACGTGTTGGGGGATCTAGCACAGATACGCAGTATTTT. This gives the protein CASSLRVGGSSTDTQYF.

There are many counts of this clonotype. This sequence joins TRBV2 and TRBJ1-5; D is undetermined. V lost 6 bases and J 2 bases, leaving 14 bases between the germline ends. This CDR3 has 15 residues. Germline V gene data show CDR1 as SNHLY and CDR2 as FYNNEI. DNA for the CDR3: TGTGCCAGCAGGGAGGGCAGCTTAGGCAATCAGCCCCAGCATTTT. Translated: CASREGSLGNQPQHF.

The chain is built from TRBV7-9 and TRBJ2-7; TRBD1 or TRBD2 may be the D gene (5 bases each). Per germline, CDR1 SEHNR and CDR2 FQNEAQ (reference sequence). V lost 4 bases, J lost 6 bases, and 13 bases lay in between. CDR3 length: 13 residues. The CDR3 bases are TGTGCCAGCAGCTCCCTCGGGGACGGCGAGCAGTACTTC. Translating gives CASSSLGDGEQYF.

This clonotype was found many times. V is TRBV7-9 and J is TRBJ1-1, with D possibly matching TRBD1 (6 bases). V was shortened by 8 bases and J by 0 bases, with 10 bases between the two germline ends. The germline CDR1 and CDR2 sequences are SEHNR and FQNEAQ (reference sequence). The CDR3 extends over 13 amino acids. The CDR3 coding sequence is TGTGCCAGCGGAGGACAGTTGAACACTGAAGCTTTCTTT. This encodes CASGGQLNTEAFF.